This T cell receptor (beta chain) originates from a study of blood T cell repertoires in COVID-19. Study context: Donors in the United States, Italy and Spain gave samples during acute or convalescent COVID-19.

This clone has only a few counts. Original methodology: Estimates of nucleated cell counts were drawn from the amplification of reference gene primers. Generated by immunoSEQ multiplex PCR, the TCRdb table keeps only in-frame clones and is missing some. V, J and clone size reflect that table, while D and trimming were determined from the DNA. Among about 140,000 clones listed, more than 80% were seen once. This clonotype originated in an elderly woman in a cohort sampled during active or convalescent COVID-19. The sample consisted of peripheral blood.

The DNA for the CDR3 is TGTGCCAGCAGCCGAGGACAGGGATTTGGCAATCAGCCCCAGCATTTT. The encoded protein is CASSRGQGFGNQPQHF. The chain links TRBV7-9 to TRBJ1-5, with TRBD1 matching 8 bases. Germline V gene data show CDR1 as SEHNR and CDR2 as FQNEAQ (reference sequence). J gave up 2 bases and V 5 bases, and 8 bases lay outside the gene matches. The CDR3 runs to 16 residues. The full variable domain, rest sourced from reference TRBV7-9 and TRBJ1-5, is DTGVSQNPRHKITKRGQNVTFRCDPISEHNRLYWYRQTLGQGPEFLTYFQNEAQLEKSRLLSDRFSAERPKGSFSTLEIQRTEQGDSAMYLCASSRGQGFGNQPQHFGDGTRLSIL.